These 20 T cell receptor beta chains were sequenced from one sample in a study of cytomegalovirus exposure and HLA in healthy donors. This PCR relied on a set of 60 Vbeta primers and 13 Jbeta primers. Assay: immunoSEQ multiplex PCR; the TCRdb copy retains only in-frame clones and omits some. The table lists roughly 150,000 clones, less than 85% of them singletons, with about 6.4% in the top ten. The sample comprised PBMCs. The receptors come from a woman between 50 and 59 years old in good health and CMV-seropositive.

As to this clone: Other DNA variants within this sample encode the same CDR3. The chain uses TRBV7-9 and TRBJ2-7, with D possibly being TRBD1 (6 bases). Between the trimmed V and J ends, which lost 5 bases and 4 bases, there was a span of 9 bases. This CDR3 is built from 12 residues. Germline V lookup: CDR1 SEHNR, CDR2 FQNEAQ (reference sequence). The chain's CDR3 is CASSTQGYEQYF. DNA of the CDR3: TGTGCCAGCAGCACACAGGGATACGAGCAGTACTTC.

The chain employs TRBV19 and TRBJ1-2; unclear D gene. The CDR3 has 13 residues. Germline-derived CDR1 and CDR2 are LNHDA and SQIVND (reference sequence). V shed 4 bases and J shed 3 bases, with 9 bases lying between them. This chain's CDR3 is CASSSTGDYGYTF. CDR3 coding DNA: TGTGCCAGTAGTAGTACGGGAGACTATGGCTACACCTTC. Drawing the rest from reference TRBV19 and TRBJ1-2, the complete variable domain is DGGITQSPKYLFRKEGQNVTLSCEQNLNHDAMYWYRQDPGQGLRLIYYSQIVNDFQKGDIAEGYSVSREKKESFPLTVTSAQKNPTAFYLCASSSTGDYGYTFGSGTRLTVV.

CDR3 bases: TGTGCCAGCAGTGTCACAGGGTTTTATGGCTACACCTTC. It specifies CASSVTGFYGYTF. V gene TRBV27 combines with J gene TRBJ1-2, with a possible D match to TRBD1 (6 bases). The CDR3 spans 13 residues. The V end was cut by 5 bases, the J end by 5 bases, with 12 bases between. Germline V gene lookup returns CDR1 MNHEY and CDR2 SMNVEV (reference sequence).

J is TRBJ1-5 and V is TRBV28; no clear D. The CDR3 consists of 14 residues. Germline CDR1 MDHEN, CDR2 SYDVKM. With 6 bases removed from V and 4 bases from J, the gap between germline ends came to 13 bases. CDR3 coding DNA: TGTGCCAGCAGAAAGCAGAACAGAAATCAGCCCCAGCATTTT. Translated: CASRKQNRNQPQHF. Combining the CDR3 with reference TRBV28 and TRBJ1-5 gives the whole variable domain DVKVTQSSRYLVKRTGEKVFLECVQDMDHENMFWYRQDPGLGLRLIYFSYDVKMKEKGDIPEGYSVSREKKERFSLILESASTNQTSMYLCASRKQNRNQPQHFGDGTRLSIL.

The chain links TRBV9 to TRBJ1-2; D perhaps matches TRBD1 (5 bases). In germline, CDR1 is SGDLS, CDR2 YYNGEE. The CDR3 is 13 amino acids. V lost 3 bases, J lost 7 bases, and 13 bases lay in between. The CDR3 loop is CASSAGGVGGYTF. The CDR3 coding sequence is TGTGCCAGCAGCGCCGGGGGGGTCGGTGGCTACACCTTC.

V is TRBV7-6 and J is TRBJ2-7; TRBD1 aligns across 7 bases. This CDR3 contains 14 residues. Germline CDR1 SGHVS, CDR2 FNYEAQ. V was pared by 5 bases and J by 1 base, with 5 bases of the junction left unmatched. The CDR3 sequence is CASSPRDSSYEQYF. As DNA, the CDR3 is TGTGCCAGCAGCCCAAGGGACAGTTCCTACGAGCAGTACTTC.

The chain links TRBV30 to TRBJ2-3; TRBD2 aligns across 15 bases. The V and J ends lost 5 bases and 5 bases, in that order; junction bases with no gene match: 2. The CDR3 loop spans 14 amino acids. Germline V gene data show CDR1 as GTSNPN and CDR2 as SVGIG (reference sequence). The CDR3 bases are TGTGCCTGGGGACTAGCGGGGGGGCAAGATACGCAGTATTTT. As protein: CAWGLAGGQDTQYF.

Turning to this clone: One end of the junction varies from germline; a read error may be responsible. J is TRBJ1-2 and V is TRBV7-9, with TRBD1 matching over 9 bases. The CDR3 is 16 residues long. CDR1 is SEHNR, CDR2 FQNEAQ, per germline (reference sequence). The CDR3 coding sequence is TGTTCCAGCAGCCAGACAGGGGGACCCGCTAACTATGGCTACACCTTC. This gives the protein CSSSQTGGPANYGYTF. The full variable domain, its missing parts supplied by reference TRBV7-9 and TRBJ1-2, is DTGVSQNPRHKITKRGQNVTFRCDPISEHNRLYWYRQTLGQGPEFLTYFQNEAQLEKSRLLSDRFSAERPKGSFSTLEIQRTEQGDSAMYLCSSSQTGGPANYGYTFGSGTRLTVV.

V is TRBV4-3 and J is TRBJ1-4; D is ambiguous. The V end was cut by 3 bases, the J end by 7 bases, with 18 bases between. This CDR3 has 16 amino acids. Germline loops: CDR1 LGHNA, CDR2 YSLEER. The CDR3 DNA sequence: TGCGCCAGCAGCCAGGGTAGCGCTCCGCCAGGTGAAAAACTGTTTTTT. Its protein product is CASSQGSAPPGEKLFF.

J is TRBJ2-1 and V is TRBV7-9; D is ambiguous. V lost 2 bases and J 8 bases, leaving 4 bases between the germline ends. The CDR3 loop spans 11 amino acids. In germline, CDR1 is SEHNR, CDR2 FQNEAQ (reference sequence). This CDR3 reads CASSLSYEQFF. DNA of the CDR3: TGTGCCAGCAGCTTAAGCTATGAGCAGTTCTTC.

This clone has just a few counts. The rearrangement links TRBV7-9 to TRBJ2-1, with TRBD1 matching over 7 bases. With V trimmed by 3 bases and J by 0 bases, 5 bases remained unmatched. The CDR3 covers 16 residues. The germline V gene has CDR1 SEHNR and CDR2 FQNEAQ (reference sequence). CDR3 in DNA: TGTGCCAGCAGCTTTTTCGGGACAGCCTCCTACAATGAGCAGTTCTTC. Translated: CASSFFGTASYNEQFF.

V is TRBV29-1 and J is TRBJ2-3; the D gene is possibly TRBD1 (6 bases). This CDR3 has 13 residues. In germline, CDR1 is SQVTM, CDR2 ANQGSEA. Trimming removed 4 bases from V and 4 bases from J, with 12 bases in between. CDR3 amino acids: CSVVRAGADTQYF. The CDR3 coding sequence is TGCAGCGTTGTTAGGGCAGGGGCAGATACGCAGTATTTT.

The chain links TRBV6-1 to TRBJ2-1, with TRBD2 matching 15 bases. With 7 bases clipped from V and 8 bases from J, the junction kept 6 bases outside the gene matches. Germline V gene data show CDR1 as MNHNS and CDR2 as SASEGT. The CDR3 extends over 15 amino acids. Written as DNA, the CDR3 is TGTGCCAGCAAAGGACTAGCGGGGGGGTTGGATGAGCAGTTCTTC. It translates to CASKGLAGGLDEQFF.

The chain recombines TRBV11-2 with TRBJ2-7, with D maybe TRBD1 (6 bases). V lost 0 bases and J 4 bases, leaving 10 bases between the germline ends. Germline loops: CDR1 SGHAT, CDR2 FQNNGV. The CDR3 extends over 14 amino acids. CDR3 amino acids: CASSLDLGAYEQYF. The CDR3 region has the DNA TGTGCCAGCAGCTTAGATTTGGGGGCATACGAGCAGTACTTC.

This clone was observed once. The chain recombines TRBV5-5 with TRBJ1-4; D is ambiguous. CDR3 length: 14 residues. Germline assignment: CDR1 SGHKS and CDR2 YYEKEE (reference sequence). Trimming pared 4 bases from V and 5 bases from J, leaving 12 bases between. CDR3 in DNA: TGTGCCAGCAGCCCTGGTCGACAAAATGAAAAACTGTTTTTT. Encoded protein: CASSPGRQNEKLFF. The complete variable domain, with remaining parts taken from reference TRBV5-5 and TRBJ1-4, reads DAGVTQSPTHLIKTRGQQVTLRCSPISGHKSVSWYQQVLGQGPQFIFQYYEKEERGRGNFPDRFSARQFPNYSSELNVNALLLGDSALYLCASSPGRQNEKLFFGSGTQLSVL.

The chain's CDR3 is CASSASGGNSPLHF. In DNA, the CDR3 is TGTGCCAGCAGTGCCTCGGGGGGCAATTCACCCCTCCACTTT. The chain combines TRBV6-5 with TRBJ1-6, with D possibly being TRBD1 (6 bases). The germline gives CDR1 MNHEY, CDR2 SVGAGI. The V end was cut by 5 bases, the J end by 7 bases, with 12 bases between. This CDR3 is 14 amino acids long.

V and J are TRBV6-5 and TRBJ2-3; 7 nucleotides align to TRBD2. The CDR3 is 15 amino acids. The V segment lost 5 bases and the J segment 2 bases; nucleotides outside the gene matches: 7. CDR1 and CDR2 from the germline V gene are MNHEY and SVGAGI. CDR3 amino acids: CASSISGAYTDTQYF. CDR3 DNA sequence: TGTGCCAGCAGTATCAGCGGGGCCTACACAGATACGCAGTATTTT.

The V call is TRBV7-8, the J call TRBJ2-3; 8 nucleotides match TRBD1. The V and J ends lost 0 bases and 5 bases, in that order; junction bases with no gene match: 4. The CDR3 runs 15 residues. From germline, CDR1 is SGHVS and CDR2 FQNEAQ. The DNA of the CDR3 is TGTGCCAGCAGCTTAGCGGACAGGGTGCGAGATACGCAGTATTTT. Translating gives CASSLADRVRDTQYF.

The chain links TRBV6-1 to TRBJ1-2, with 7 bases lining up with TRBD1. The V and J ends lost 8 bases and 7 bases, in that order; junction bases with no gene match: 10. From germline, CDR1 is MNHNS and CDR2 SASEGT. There are 13 residues in the CDR3. CDR3 protein: CASGIKGARGYTF. CDR3 DNA sequence: TGTGCCAGCGGAATAAAGGGGGCGCGTGGCTACACCTTC.

The chain couples TRBV7-6 to TRBJ2-1; the match to TRBD2 covers 13 bases. CDR3 length equals 16 residues. J gave up 8 bases and V 3 bases, and 7 bases lay outside the gene matches. The germline CDR1 and CDR2 sequences are SGHVS and FNYEAQ. CDR3 in amino acids: CASSFELAGGRDEQFF. The CDR3 bases are TGTGCCAGCAGCTTTGAACTAGCGGGGGGGAGGGATGAGCAGTTCTTC.